This note documents a single T cell receptor beta chain sequence. Antigen unknown. The data stem from a study of cytomegalovirus exposure and HLA in healthy donors. Study-level points and caveats: A highly shared variant cluster was judged a likely technical artifact. Associated with cytomegalovirus, according to the listing, were 150 to 200 TCR beta chains. Near-uniform donor sequencing depth was presumed by presence/absence analyses. What a later analysis reportedly showed was that an Asian-associated ancestry cluster had fewer N-insertions than the approximately 670-donor mean.

The CDR3 is 14 amino acids. Unmatched junction bases numbered 7, after V lost 6 bases and J lost 4 bases. Germline lookup yields CDR1 MDHEN and CDR2 SYDVKM. The PCR made use of 60 Vbeta and 13 Jbeta primers. Assay: immunoSEQ multiplex PCR; the TCRdb copy retains only in-frame clones and omits some. The sample consists of 150,000 to 200,000 clones, 77% of them appearing once. Sequencing used PBMCs. This rearrangement joins TRBV28 to TRBJ1-2; 8 bases are shared with TRBD1. The sequence came from a middle-aged woman in good health and CMV-seropositive. CDR3 sequence reads: CASRSGQVRYGYTF. Written as DNA, the CDR3 is TGTGCCAGCAGGTCGGGACAGGTCCGCTATGGCTACACCTTC.